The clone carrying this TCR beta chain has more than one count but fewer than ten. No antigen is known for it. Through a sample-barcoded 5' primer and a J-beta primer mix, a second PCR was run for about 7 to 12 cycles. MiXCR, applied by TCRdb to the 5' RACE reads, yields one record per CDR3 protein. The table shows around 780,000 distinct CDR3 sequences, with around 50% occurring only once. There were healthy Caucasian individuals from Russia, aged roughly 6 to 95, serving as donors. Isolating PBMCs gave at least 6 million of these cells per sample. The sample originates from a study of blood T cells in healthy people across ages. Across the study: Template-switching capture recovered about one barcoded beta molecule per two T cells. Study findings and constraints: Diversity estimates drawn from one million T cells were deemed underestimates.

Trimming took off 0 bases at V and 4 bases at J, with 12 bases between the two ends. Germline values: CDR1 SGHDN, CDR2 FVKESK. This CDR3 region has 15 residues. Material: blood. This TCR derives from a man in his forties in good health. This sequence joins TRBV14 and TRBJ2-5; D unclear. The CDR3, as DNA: TGTGCCAGCAGCCAAGAGCCAGCGAGGAGAGAGACCCAGTACTTC. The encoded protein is CASSQEPARRETQYF.